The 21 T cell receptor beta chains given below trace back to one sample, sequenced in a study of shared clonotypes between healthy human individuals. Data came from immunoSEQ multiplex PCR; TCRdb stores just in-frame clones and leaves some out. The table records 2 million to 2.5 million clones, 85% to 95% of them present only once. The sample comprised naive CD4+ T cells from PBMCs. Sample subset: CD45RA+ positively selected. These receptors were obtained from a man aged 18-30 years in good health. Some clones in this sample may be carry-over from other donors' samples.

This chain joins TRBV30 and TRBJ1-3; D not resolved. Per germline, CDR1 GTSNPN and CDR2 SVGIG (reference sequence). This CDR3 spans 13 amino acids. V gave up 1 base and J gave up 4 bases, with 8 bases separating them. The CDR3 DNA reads TGTGCCTGGAGTGGGGGTGCGGGAAACACCATATATTTT. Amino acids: CAWSGGAGNTIYF. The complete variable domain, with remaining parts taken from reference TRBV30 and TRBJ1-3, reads SQTIHQWPATLVQPVGSPLSLECTVEGTSNPNLYWYRQAAGRGLQLLFYSVGIGQISSEVPQNLSASRPQDRQFILSSKKLLLSDSGFYLCAWSGGAGNTIYFGEGSWLTVV.

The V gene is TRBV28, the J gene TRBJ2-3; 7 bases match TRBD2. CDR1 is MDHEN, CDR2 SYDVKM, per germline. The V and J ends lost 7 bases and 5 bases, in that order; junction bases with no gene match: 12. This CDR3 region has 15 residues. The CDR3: CASTPALAARDTQYF. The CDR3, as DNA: TGTGCCAGCACCCCGGCCCTAGCGGCCCGAGATACGCAGTATTTT.

CDR3 DNA sequence: TGTGCCAGTACACAGCGGAGCACAGATACGCAGTATTTT. Translating gives CASTQRSTDTQYF. The rearrangement uses TRBV27 and TRBJ2-3; D may be TRBD2 (5 bases). CDR1 and CDR2 (germline): MNHEY, SMNVEV (reference sequence). Trimming took off 9 bases at V and 0 bases at J, with 10 bases between the two ends. This CDR3 has 13 residues.

The CDR3 DNA reads TGTGCCATCAGTGAGGCGGGGTTTGAGCAGTTCTTC. It yields the protein CAISEAGFEQFF. The rearrangement links TRBV10-3 to TRBJ2-1, with D perhaps TRBD2 (6 bases). Germline-derived CDR1 and CDR2 are ENHRY and SYGVKD. CDR3 length: 12 amino acids. Trimming cost V 2 bases and J 9 bases, with 8 bases left between them.

This chain's CDR3 is CASSQDGQANYGYTF. The CDR3 nucleotides read TGCGCCAGCAGCCAAGATGGACAGGCTAACTATGGCTACACCTTC. The rearrangement links TRBV4-1 to TRBJ1-2, with 7 positions matching TRBD1. The CDR3 has 15 residues. Looked up from germline, CDR1 is MGHRA and CDR2 is YSYEKL. V shed 0 bases and J 0 bases; nucleotides not matched to a gene: 1.

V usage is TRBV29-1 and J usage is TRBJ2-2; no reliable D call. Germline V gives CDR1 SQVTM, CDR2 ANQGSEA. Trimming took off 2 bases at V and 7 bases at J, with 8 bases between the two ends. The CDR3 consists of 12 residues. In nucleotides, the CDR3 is TGCAGCGTTGAAACTGCCGGCGGGGAGCTGTTTTTT. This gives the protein CSVETAGGELFF.

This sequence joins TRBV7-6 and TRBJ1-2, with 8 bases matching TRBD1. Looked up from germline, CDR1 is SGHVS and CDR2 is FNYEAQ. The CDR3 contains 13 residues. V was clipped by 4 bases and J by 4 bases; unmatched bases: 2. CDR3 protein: CASSWDRLYGYTF. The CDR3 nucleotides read TGTGCCAGCAGCTGGGACAGGCTCTATGGCTACACCTTC. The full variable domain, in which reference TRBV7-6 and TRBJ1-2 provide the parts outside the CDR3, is GAGVSQSPRYKVTKRGQDVALRCDPISGHVSLYWYRQALGQGPEFLTYFNYEAQQDKSGLPNDRFSAERPEGSISTLTIQRTEQRDSAMYRCASSWDRLYGYTFGSGTRLTVV.

CDR3 nucleotide sequence: TGTGCCAGCAGTTTAAGTTGGGGGGGCTCCTCCGCCGGGGAGCTGTTTTTT. This encodes CASSLSWGGSSAGELFF. The gene calls are TRBV28 and TRBJ2-2; TRBD2 is a possible D gene (7 bases). The germline V and J ends were trimmed by 2 bases and 6 bases, with 19 bases remaining between them. Germline V lookup: CDR1 MDHEN, CDR2 SYDVKM. This CDR3 spans 17 amino acids.

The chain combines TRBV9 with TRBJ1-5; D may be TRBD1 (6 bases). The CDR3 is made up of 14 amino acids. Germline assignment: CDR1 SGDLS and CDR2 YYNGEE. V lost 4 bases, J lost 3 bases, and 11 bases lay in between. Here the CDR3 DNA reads TGTGCCAGCAGCCAAGAGGGACACAATCAGCCCCAGCATTTT. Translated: CASSQEGHNQPQHF.

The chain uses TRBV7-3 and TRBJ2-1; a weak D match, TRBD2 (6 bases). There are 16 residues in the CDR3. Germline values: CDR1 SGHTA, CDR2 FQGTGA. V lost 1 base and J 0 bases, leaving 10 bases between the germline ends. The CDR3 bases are TGTGCCAGCAGCTTAATCGGGAGTAGCTCCTACAATGAGCAGTTCTTC. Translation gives CASSLIGSSSYNEQFF.

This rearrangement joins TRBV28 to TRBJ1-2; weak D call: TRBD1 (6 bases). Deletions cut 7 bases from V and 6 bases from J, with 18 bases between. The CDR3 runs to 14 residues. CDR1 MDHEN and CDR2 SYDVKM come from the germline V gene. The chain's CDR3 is CASTRPQGTNGYTF. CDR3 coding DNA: TGTGCCAGCACCAGACCCCAAGGGACAAATGGCTACACCTTC.

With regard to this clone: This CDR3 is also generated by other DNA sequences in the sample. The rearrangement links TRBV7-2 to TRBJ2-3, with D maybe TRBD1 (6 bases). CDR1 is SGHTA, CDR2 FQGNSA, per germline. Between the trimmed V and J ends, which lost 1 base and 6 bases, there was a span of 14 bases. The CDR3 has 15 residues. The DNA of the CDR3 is TGTGCCAGCAGCTTAGGAGGCAGGGGAACGGATACGCAGTATTTT. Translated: CASSLGGRGTDTQYF.

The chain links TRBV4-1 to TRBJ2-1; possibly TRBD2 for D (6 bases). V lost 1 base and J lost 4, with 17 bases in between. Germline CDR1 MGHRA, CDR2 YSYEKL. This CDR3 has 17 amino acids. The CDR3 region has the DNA TGCGCCAGCAGCCAAGTAGGAGGGACGCTAACATACAATGAGCAGTTCTTC. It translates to CASSQVGGTLTYNEQFF.

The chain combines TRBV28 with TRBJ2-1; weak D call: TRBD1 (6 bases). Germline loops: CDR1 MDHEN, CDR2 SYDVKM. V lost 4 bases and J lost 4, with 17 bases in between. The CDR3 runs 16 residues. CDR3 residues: CASSSEQGWGYNEQFF. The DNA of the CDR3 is TGTGCCAGCAGTTCAGAACAGGGCTGGGGGTACAATGAGCAGTTCTTC.

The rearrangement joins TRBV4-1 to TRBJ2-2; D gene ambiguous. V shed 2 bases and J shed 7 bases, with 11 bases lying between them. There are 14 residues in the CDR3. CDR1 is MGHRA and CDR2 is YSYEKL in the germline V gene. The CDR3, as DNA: TGCGCCAGCAGCCAATCTATTTGGGGCGGGGAGCTGTTTTTT. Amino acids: CASSQSIWGGELFF.

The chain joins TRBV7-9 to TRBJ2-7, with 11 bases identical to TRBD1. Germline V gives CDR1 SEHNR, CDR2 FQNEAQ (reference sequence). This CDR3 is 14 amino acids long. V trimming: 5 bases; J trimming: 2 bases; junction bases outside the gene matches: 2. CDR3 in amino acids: CASSRDRGAYEQYF. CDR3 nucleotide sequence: TGTGCCAGCAGCCGGGACAGGGGGGCCTACGAGCAGTACTTC.

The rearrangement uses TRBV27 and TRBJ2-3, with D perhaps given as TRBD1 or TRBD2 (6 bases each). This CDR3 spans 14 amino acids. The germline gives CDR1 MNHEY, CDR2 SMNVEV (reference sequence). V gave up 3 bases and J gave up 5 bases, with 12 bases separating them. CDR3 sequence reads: CASSFGGPKDTQYF. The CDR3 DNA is TGTGCCAGCAGTTTTGGGGGGCCCAAAGATACGCAGTATTTT.

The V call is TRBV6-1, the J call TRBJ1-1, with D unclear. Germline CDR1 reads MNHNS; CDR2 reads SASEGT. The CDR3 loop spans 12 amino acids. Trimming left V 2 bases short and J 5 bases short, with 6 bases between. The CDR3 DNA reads TGTGCCAGCAGTGAACTGCATACTGAAGCTTTCTTT. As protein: CASSELHTEAFF.

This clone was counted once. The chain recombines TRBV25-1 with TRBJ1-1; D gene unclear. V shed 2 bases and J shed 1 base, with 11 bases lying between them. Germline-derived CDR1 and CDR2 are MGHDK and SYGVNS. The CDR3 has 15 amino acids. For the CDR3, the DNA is TGTGCCAGCAGTGAACCCGGATTGGGGAACACTGAAGCTTTCTTT. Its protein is CASSEPGLGNTEAFF.

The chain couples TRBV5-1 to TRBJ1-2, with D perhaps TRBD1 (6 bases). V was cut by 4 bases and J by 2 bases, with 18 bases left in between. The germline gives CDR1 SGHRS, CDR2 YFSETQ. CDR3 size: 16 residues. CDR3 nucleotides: TGCGCCAGCAGCCAAAGAAGACAGGCGTCGAACTATGGCTACACCTTC. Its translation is CASSQRRQASNYGYTF.

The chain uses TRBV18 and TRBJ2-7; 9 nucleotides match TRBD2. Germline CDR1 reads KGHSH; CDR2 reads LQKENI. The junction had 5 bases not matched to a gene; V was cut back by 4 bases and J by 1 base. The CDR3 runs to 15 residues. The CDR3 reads CASSLYSGSSYEQYF. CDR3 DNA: TGTGCCAGCTCACTTTATAGCGGGAGTTCCTACGAGCAGTACTTC.